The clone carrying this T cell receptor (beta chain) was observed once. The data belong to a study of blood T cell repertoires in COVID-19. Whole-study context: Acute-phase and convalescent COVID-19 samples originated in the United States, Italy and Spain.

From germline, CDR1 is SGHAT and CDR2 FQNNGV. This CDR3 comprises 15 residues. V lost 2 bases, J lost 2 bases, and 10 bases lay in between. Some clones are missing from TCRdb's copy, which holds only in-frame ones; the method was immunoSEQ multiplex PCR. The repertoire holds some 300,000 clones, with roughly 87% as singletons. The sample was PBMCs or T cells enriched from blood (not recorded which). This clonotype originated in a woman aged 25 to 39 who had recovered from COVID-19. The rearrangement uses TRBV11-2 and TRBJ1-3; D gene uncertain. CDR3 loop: CASSLMGAPGNTIYF. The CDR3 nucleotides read TGTGCCAGCAGCTTAATGGGAGCACCTGGAAACACCATATATTTT. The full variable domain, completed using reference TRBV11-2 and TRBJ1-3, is EAGVAQSPRYKIIEKRQSVAFWCNPISGHATLYWYQQILGQGPKLLIQFQNNGVVDDSQLPKDRFSAERLKGVDSTLKIQPAKLEDSAVYLCASSLMGAPGNTIYFGEGSWLTVV.